This T cell receptor beta chain stems from a study of metastatic and nonmetastatic thyroid tumors. Study information: Repertoires from malignant and benign thyroid patients were compared across blood and tumor or nodule tissue.

Study-wide results and caveats: According to reports, the diversity of TCR beta was significantly higher in malignant thyroid tumors than in benign nodules, and this held in both blood and tumor samples.

The entire patient cohort was treatment-naive prior to thyroid surgery. Original analysis: Clinicopathological groups supplied CDR3 differences that were used to build a distant-metastasis classifier for papillary thyroid cancer. TCRdb re-processed the PCR reads through MiXCR. TCRdb's processing, not the authors', yielded these V and J calls. The sample consists of 15,000 or so clones, approximately 24% of them appearing once. This clone was seen at least ten times. Its antigen is unknown. CDR3 length: 15 amino acids. Germline V lookup: CDR1 LNHDA, CDR2 SQIVND (reference sequence). The ends lost 6 bases at V and 0 bases at J; junction bases unmatched: 6.

Sequenced input: tumor tissue. The genes are TRBV19 and TRBJ1-2; 8 nucleotides agree with TRBD1. The source of this sequence is a female donor with papillary thyroid cancer or a benign thyroid nodule (not recorded which). Some clones in this sample may be carry-over from other donors' samples. The CDR3 bases are TGTGCCAGTAGGGGCAGGGGGCAAGCTAACTATGGCTACACCTTC. The encoded protein is CASRGRGQANYGYTF.